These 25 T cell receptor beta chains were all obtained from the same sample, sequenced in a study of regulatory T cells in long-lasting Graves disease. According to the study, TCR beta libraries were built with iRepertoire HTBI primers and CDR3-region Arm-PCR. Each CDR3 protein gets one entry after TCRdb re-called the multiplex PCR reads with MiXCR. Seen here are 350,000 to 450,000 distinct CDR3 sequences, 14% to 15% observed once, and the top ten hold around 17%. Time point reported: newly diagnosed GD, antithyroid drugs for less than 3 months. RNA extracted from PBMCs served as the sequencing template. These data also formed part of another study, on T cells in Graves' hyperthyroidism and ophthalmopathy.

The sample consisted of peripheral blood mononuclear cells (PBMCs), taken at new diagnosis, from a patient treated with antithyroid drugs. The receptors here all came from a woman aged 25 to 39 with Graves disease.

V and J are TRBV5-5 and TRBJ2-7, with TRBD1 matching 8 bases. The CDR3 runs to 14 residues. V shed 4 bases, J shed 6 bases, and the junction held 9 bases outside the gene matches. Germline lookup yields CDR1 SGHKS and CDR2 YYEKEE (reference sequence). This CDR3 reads CASSGGQGFSEQYF. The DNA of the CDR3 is TGTGCCAGCAGCGGAGGACAGGGCTTTTCCGAGCAGTACTTC.

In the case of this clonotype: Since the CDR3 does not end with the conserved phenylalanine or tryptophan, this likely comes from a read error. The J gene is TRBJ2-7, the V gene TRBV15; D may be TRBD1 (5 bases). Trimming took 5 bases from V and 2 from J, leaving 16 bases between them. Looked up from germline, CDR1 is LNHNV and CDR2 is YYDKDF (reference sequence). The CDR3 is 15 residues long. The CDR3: CATSQGRGTAYEQYL. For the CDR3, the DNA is TGTGCCACCAGCCAGGGAAGAGGTACGGCCTACGAGCAGTACCTC.

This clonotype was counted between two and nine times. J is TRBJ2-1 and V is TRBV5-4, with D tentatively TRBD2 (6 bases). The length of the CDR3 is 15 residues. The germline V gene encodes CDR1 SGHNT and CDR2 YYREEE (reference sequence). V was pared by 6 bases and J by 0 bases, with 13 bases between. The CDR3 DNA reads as TGTGCCAGCAACCCGCCCGGGGGCTCCTACAATGAGCAGTTCTTC. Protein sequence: CASNPPGGSYNEQFF.

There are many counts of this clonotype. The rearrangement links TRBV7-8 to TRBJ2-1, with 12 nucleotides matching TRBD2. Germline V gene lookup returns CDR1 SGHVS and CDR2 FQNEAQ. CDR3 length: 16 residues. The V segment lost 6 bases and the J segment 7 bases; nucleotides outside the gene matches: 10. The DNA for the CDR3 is TGTGCCAGCAGTTTCGCCGGGACTAGCGGGTCAAATGAGCAGTTCTTC. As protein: CASSFAGTSGSNEQFF.

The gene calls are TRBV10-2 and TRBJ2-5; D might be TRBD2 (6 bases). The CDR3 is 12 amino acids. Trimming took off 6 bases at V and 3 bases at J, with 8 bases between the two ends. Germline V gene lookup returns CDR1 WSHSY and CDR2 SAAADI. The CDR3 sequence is CASRRREETQYF. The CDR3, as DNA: TGCGCCAGCAGGAGGAGGGAAGAGACCCAGTACTTC.

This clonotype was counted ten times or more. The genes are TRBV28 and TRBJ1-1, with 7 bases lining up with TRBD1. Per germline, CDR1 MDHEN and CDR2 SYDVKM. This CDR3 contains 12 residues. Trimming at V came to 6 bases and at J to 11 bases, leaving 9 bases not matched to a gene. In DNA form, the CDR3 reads TGTGCCAGCAGCCAGACAGGGAAGTTTGCTTTCTTT. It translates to CASSQTGKFAFF.

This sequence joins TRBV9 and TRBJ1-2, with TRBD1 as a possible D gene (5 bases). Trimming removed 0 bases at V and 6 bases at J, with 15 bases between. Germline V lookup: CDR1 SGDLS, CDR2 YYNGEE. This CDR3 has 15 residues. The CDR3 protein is CASSVGRGRENGYTF. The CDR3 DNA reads TGTGCCAGCAGCGTAGGTAGGGGCCGAGAGAATGGCTACACCTTC. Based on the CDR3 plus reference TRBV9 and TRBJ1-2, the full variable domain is DSGVTQTPKHLITATGQRVTLRCSPRSGDLSVYWYQQSLDQGLQFLIQYYNGEERAKGNILERFSAQQFPDLHSELNLSSLELGDSALYFCASSVGRGRENGYTFGSGTRLTVV.

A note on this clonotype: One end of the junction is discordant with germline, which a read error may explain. The DNA for the CDR3 is TGTGCCAGCAGTGAAGCCCTGCCCCTGGACTTC. Amino acids: CASSEALPLDF. The chain links TRBV6-1 to TRBJ2-7, with no clear D. Germline V gene data show CDR1 as MNHNS and CDR2 as SASEGT. The CDR3 sequence is 11 residues long.

The CDR3 region is CASRRNREATNEKLFF. CDR3 DNA: TGTGCCAGCAGGAGAAACAGGGAGGCAACTAATGAAAAACTGTTTTTT. The chain combines TRBV6-1 with TRBJ1-4, with D possibly being TRBD1 (6 bases). V lost 6 bases and J lost 0, with 14 bases in between. Germline loops: CDR1 MNHNS, CDR2 SASEGT. This CDR3 is built from 16 residues.

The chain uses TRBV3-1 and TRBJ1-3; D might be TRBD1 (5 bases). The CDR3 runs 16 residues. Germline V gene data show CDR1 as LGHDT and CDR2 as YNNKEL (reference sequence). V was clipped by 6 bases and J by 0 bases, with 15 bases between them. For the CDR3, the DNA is TGTGCCAGCAGGAACCAGGGTTCGCTCTCTGGAAACACCATATATTTT. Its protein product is CASRNQGSLSGNTIYF.

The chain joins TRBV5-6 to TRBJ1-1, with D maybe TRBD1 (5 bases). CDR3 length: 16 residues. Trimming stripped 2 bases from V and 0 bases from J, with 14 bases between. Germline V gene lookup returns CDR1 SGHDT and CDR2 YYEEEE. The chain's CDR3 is CASSFQGTGMNTEAFF. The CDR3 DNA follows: TGTGCCAGCAGCTTCCAGGGAACCGGTATGAACACTGAAGCTTTCTTT.

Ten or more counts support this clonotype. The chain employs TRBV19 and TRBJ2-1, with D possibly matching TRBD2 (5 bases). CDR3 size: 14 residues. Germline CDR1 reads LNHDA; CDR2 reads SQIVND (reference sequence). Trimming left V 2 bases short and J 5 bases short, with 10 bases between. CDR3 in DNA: TGTGCCAGTAGTATACGGACTGTAGACAATGAGCAGTTCTTC. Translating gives CASSIRTVDNEQFF. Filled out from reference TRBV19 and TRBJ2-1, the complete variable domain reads DGGITQSPKYLFRKEGQNVTLSCEQNLNHDAMYWYRQDPGQGLRLIYYSQIVNDFQKGDIAEGYSVSREKKESFPLTVTSAQKNPTAFYLCASSIRTVDNEQFFGPGTRLTVL.

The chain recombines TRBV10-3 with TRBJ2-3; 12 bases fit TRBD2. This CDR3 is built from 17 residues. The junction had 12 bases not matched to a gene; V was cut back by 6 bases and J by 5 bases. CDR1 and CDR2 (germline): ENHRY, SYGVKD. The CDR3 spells CAISPDPSGRARDTQYF. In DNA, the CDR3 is TGTGCCATCAGCCCGGACCCTAGCGGGAGGGCCAGAGATACGCAGTATTTT.

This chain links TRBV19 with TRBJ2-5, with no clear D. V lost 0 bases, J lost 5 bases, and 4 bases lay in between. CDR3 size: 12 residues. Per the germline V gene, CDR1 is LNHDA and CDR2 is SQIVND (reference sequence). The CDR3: CASSIDWETQYF. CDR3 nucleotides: TGTGCCAGTAGTATAGACTGGGAGACCCAGTACTTC.

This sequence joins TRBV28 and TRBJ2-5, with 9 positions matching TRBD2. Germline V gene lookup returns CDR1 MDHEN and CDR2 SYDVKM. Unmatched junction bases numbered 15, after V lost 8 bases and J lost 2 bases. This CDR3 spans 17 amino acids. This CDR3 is CASSPLVGTSTQETQYF. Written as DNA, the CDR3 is TGTGCCAGCTCGCCTCTTGTCGGGACTAGCACACAAGAGACCCAGTACTTC.

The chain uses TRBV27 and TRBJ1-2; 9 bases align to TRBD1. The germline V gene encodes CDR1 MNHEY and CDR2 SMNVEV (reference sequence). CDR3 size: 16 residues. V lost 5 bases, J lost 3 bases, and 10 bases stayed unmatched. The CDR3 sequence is CASSPIYRGPHYGYTF. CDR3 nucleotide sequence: TGTGCCAGCAGTCCAATCTACAGGGGGCCGCACTATGGCTACACCTTC.

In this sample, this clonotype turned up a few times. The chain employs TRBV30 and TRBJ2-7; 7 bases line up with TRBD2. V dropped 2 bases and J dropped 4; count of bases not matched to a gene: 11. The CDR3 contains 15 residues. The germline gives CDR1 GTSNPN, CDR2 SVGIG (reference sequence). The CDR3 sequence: CAWSLIERDSYEQYF. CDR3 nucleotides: TGTGCCTGGAGTTTAATAGAGCGGGACTCTTACGAGCAGTACTTC.

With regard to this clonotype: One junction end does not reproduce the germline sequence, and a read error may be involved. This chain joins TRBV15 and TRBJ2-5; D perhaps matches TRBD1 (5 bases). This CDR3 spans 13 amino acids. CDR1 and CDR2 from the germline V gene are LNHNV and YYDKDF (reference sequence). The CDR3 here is CATSRPQGFLVSF. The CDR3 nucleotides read TGTGCCACCAGCAGACCCCAGGGATTCCTTGTAAGCTTC. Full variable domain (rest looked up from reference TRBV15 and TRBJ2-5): DAMVIQNPRYQVTQFGKPVTLSCSQTLNHNVMYWYQQKSSQAPKLLFHYYDKDFNNEADTPDNFQSRRPNTSFCFLDIRSPGLGDTAMYLCATSRPQGFLVSFGPGTRLLVL.

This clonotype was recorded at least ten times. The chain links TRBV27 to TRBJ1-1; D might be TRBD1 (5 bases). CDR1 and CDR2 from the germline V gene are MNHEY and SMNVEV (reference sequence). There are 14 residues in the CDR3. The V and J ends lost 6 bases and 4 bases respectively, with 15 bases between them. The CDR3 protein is CASSPFSGGTEAFF. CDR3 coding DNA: TGTGCCAGCAGCCCGTTTTCTGGGGGCACTGAAGCTTTCTTT.

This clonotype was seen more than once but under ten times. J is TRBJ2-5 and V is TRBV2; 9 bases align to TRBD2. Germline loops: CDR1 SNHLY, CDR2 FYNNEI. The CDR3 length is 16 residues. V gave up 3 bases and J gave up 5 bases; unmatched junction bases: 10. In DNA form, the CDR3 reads TGTGCCAGCAGTGAGTCTAGCGGGATCGTACAGGAGACCCAGTACTTC. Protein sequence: CASSESSGIVQETQYF.

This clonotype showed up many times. CDR3: CASSEWSGSSYEQYF. As DNA, the CDR3 is TGTGCCAGCAGTGAATGGAGCGGGAGCTCCTACGAGCAGTACTTC. This chain joins TRBV25-1 and TRBJ2-7, with TRBD2 matching over 8 bases. This CDR3 contains 15 residues. V was clipped by 1 base and J by 0 bases; unmatched bases: 2. The germline V gene encodes CDR1 MGHDK and CDR2 SYGVNS.

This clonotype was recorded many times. CDR3 DNA sequence: TGTGCCAGCAGCGACAGGGGAAATTCACCCCTCCACTTT. This translates into CASSDRGNSPLHF. V and J are TRBV11-3 and TRBJ1-6; the match to TRBD1 covers 8 bases. After removal of 5 bases from V and 7 bases from J, the junction contained 1 base not matched to a gene. This CDR3 contains 13 residues. Germline V CDR1 and CDR2: SGHNT, YENEEA.

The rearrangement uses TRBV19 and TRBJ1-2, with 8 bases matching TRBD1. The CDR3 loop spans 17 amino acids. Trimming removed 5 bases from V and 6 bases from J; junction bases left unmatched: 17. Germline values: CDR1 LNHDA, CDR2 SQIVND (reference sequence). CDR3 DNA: TGTGCCAGTAGTTACCCCCGAGGACAGGGAGGGTTTGATGGCTACACCTTC. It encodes CASSYPRGQGGFDGYTF.

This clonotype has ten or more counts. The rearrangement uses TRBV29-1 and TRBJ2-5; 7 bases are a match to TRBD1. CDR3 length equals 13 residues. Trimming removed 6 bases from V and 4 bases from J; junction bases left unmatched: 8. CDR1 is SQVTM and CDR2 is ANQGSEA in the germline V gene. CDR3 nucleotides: TGCAGCGTACAGACAGGGACCACAGAGACCCAGTACTTC. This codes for CSVQTGTTETQYF.

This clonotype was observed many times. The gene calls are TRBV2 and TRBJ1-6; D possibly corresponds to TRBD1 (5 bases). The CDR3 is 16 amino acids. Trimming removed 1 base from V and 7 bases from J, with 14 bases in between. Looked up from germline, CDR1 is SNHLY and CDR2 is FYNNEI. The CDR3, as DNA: TGTGCCAGCAGTGAAGAGGCCGGGACTCTGAATTCACCCCTCCACTTT. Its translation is CASSEEAGTLNSPLHF.